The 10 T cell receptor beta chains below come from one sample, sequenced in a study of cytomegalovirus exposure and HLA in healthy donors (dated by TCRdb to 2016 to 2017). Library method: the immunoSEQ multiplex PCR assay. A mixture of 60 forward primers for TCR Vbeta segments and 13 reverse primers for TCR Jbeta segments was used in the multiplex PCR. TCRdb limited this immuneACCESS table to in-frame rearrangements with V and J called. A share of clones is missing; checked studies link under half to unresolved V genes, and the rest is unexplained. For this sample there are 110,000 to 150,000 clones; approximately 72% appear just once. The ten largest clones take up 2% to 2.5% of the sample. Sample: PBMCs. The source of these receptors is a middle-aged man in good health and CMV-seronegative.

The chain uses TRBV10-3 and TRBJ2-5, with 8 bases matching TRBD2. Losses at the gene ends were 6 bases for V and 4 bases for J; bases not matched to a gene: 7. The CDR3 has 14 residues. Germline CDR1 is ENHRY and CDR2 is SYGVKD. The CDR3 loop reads CAIRSGSGGETQYF. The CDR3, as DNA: TGTGCCATCAGAAGCGGGAGTGGAGGAGAGACCCAGTACTTC.

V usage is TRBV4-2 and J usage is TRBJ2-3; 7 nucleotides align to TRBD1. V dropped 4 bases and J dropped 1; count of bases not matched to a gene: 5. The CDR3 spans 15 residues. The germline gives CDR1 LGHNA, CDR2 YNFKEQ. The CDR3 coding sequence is TGTGCCAGCAGCCTGGGGGACAGAGGCACAGATACGCAGTATTTT. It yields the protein CASSLGDRGTDTQYF.

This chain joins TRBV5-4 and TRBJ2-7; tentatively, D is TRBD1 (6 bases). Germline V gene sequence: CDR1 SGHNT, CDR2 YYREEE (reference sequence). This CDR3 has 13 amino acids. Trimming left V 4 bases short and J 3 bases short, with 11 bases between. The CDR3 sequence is CASSRDTDYEQYF. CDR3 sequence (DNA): TGTGCCAGCAGCCGGGACACCGACTACGAGCAGTACTTC.

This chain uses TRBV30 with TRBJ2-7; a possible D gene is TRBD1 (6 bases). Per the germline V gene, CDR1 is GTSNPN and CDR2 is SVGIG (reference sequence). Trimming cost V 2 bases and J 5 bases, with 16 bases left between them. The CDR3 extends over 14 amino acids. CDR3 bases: TGTGCCTGGAGTCGGCAGGGGTCGGGAAACGAGCAGTACTTC. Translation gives CAWSRQGSGNEQYF.

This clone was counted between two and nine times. As DNA, the CDR3 is TGTGCCAGCTCACCACCGGTTGTCGGGCGGGAGGGCCTTTACAATGAGCAGTTCTTC. Its protein is CASSPPVVGREGLYNEQFF. J is TRBJ2-1 and V is TRBV18; TRBD2 aligns across 9 bases. Germline-derived CDR1 and CDR2 are KGHSH and LQKENI. This CDR3 contains 19 residues. V trimming: 0 bases; J trimming: 4 bases; junction bases outside the gene matches: 13.

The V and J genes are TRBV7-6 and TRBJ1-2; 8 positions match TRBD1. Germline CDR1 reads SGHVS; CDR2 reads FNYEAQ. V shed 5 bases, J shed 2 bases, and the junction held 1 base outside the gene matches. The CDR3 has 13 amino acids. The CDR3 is CASSRQGNYGYTF. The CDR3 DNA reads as TGTGCCAGCAGCCGACAGGGGAACTATGGCTACACCTTC.

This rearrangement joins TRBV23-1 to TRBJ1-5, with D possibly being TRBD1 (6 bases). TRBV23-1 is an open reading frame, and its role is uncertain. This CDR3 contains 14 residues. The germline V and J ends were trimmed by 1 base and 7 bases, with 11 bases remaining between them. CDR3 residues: CASSQWQGLQPQHF. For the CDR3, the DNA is TGCGCCAGCAGTCAATGGCAGGGGCTGCAGCCCCAGCATTTT.

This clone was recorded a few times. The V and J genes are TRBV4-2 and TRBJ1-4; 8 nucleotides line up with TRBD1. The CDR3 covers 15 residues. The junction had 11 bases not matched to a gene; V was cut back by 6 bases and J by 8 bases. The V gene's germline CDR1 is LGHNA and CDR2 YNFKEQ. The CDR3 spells CASSAAGTGHEKLFF. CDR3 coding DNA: TGTGCCAGCAGTGCCGCCGGGACAGGACACGAAAAACTGTTTTTT.

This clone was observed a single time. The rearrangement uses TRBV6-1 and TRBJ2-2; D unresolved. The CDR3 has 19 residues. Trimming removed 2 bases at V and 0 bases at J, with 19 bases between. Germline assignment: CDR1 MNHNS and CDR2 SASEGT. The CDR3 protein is CASSEFVMVSVANTGELFF. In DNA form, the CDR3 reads TGTGCCAGCAGTGAATTCGTTATGGTATCGGTGGCGAACACCGGGGAGCTGTTTTTT.

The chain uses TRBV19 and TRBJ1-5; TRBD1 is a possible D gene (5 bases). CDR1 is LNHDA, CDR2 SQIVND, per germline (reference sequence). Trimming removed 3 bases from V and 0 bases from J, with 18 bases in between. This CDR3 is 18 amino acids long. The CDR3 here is CASSIQGVGGNSNQPQHF. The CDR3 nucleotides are TGTGCCAGTAGTATCCAGGGTGTGGGGGGTAATAGCAATCAGCCCCAGCATTTT.